Following are 29 T cell receptor beta chains from one sample sequenced in a study of OX40 agonist ivuxolimab in advanced cancers. Clones were sequenced by immunoSEQ multiplex PCR, and TCRdb holds only the in-frame ones, with some missing. The sample includes fewer than 100,000 clones, 70% to 85% of them seen just once. Specimen: CD4+ or CD8+ T cells sorted from blood, collected in a trial of the OX40 agonist ivuxolimab. The receptor source for this set is an adult with an advanced solid tumor such as melanoma, head and neck, liver or kidney cancer.

This clone was seen more than once but under ten times. The genes are TRBV6-1 and TRBJ1-5, with no clear D. The CDR3 is 15 residues long. Trimming pared 2 bases from V and 2 bases from J, leaving 10 bases between. Germline V gene lookup returns CDR1 MNHNS and CDR2 SASEGT. The CDR3 nucleotides read TGTGCCAGCAGTGAATTCTACTCGGGCAATCAGCCCCAGCATTTT. It encodes CASSEFYSGNQPQHF.

The chain is built from TRBV18 and TRBJ2-6, with TRBD2 identical over 8 bases. V lost 3 bases and J lost 0; bases outside the gene matches: 4. Germline V gene lookup returns CDR1 KGHSH and CDR2 LQKENI. The CDR3 contains 17 residues. The CDR3 coding sequence is TGTGCCAGCTCACCTAGCGGGGCGAACTCTGGGGCCAACGTCCTGACTTTC. Amino acids: CASSPSGANSGANVLTF.

This clone has more than one count but fewer than ten. The chain joins TRBV19 to TRBJ2-2; no clear D gene. The germline V gene has CDR1 LNHDA and CDR2 SQIVND (reference sequence). CDR3 size: 16 residues. V was pared by 6 bases and J by 7 bases, with 21 bases between. CDR3 coding DNA: TGTGCCAGTAGGAGCCGGGTAGAAAGATATCTCGGGGAGCTGTTTTTT. Translating it yields CASRSRVERYLGELFF.

The chain links TRBV28 to TRBJ1-4; 8 bases fit TRBD1. V shed 8 bases and J 6 bases; nucleotides not matched to a gene: 8. The CDR3 is 14 residues long. CDR1 is MDHEN and CDR2 is SYDVKM in the germline V gene. Written as DNA, the CDR3 is TGTGCCAGCGGAGCGGCAGGGGGCTATGAAAAACTGTTTTTT. Amino acids: CASGAAGGYEKLFF.

The chain links TRBV11-2 to TRBJ2-2, with 9 bases lining up with TRBD2. The germline gives CDR1 SGHAT, CDR2 FQNNGV. V dropped 4 bases and J dropped 5; count of bases not matched to a gene: 5. The CDR3 is made up of 15 amino acids. The CDR3 DNA reads TGTGCCAGCAGCTCGCTAGCGGGGTGGACCGGGGAGCTGTTTTTT. Its protein product is CASSSLAGWTGELFF.

The chain employs TRBV4-1 and TRBJ2-4; TRBD1 is a possible D gene (7 bases). The CDR3 totals 15 residues. Germline-derived CDR1 and CDR2 are MGHRA and YSYEKL. Trimming left V 1 base short and J 6 bases short, with 13 bases between. The CDR3 reads CASSQVSQGGNIQYF. The CDR3 nucleotides read TGCGCCAGCAGCCAAGTTTCCCAGGGGGGAAACATTCAGTACTTC.

The chain employs TRBV28 and TRBJ1-4; 8 bases fit TRBD1. The V gene's germline CDR1 is MDHEN and CDR2 SYDVKM. The CDR3 consists of 14 residues. The junction had 2 bases not matched to a gene; V was cut back by 6 bases and J by 2 bases. In nucleotides, the CDR3 is TGTGCCAGCAGCCCAGGGGGCACTAATGAAAAACTGTTTTTT. It specifies CASSPGGTNEKLFF.

V is TRBV5-4 and J is TRBJ1-3; 8 bases match TRBD1. The CDR3 has 14 residues. J gave up 2 bases and V 4 bases, and 2 bases lay outside the gene matches. CDR1 and CDR2 (germline): SGHNT, YYREEE (reference sequence). As DNA, the CDR3 is TGTGCCAGCAGCGCGGACAGGGCTGGAAACACCATATATTTT. Its translation: CASSADRAGNTIYF.

The chain joins TRBV2 to TRBJ1-5; 9 positions match TRBD1. The CDR3 runs to 14 residues. Germline V gene lookup returns CDR1 SNHLY and CDR2 FYNNEI. Trimming cost V 4 bases and J 7 bases; bases outside gene matches: 5. CDR3 residues: CASSAQGARQPQHF. Here the CDR3 DNA reads TGTGCCAGCAGTGCACAGGGGGCAAGGCAGCCCCAGCATTTT.

CDR3 DNA: TGCAGCGTTGAAGATCGGCGCGGGAGGGCCTCTAGCACAGATACGCAGTATTTT. As protein: CSVEDRRGRASSTDTQYF. The rearrangement uses TRBV29-1 and TRBJ2-3, with TRBD2 matching 9 bases. The CDR3 is made up of 18 amino acids. Germline lookup yields CDR1 SQVTM and CDR2 ANQGSEA. With 0 bases clipped from V and 0 bases from J, the junction kept 10 bases outside the gene matches.

The chain is built from TRBV29-1 and TRBJ2-2, with a weak D call TRBD1 (5 bases). V lost 3 bases and J lost 4, with 9 bases in between. The CDR3 covers 13 residues. Germline CDR1 is SQVTM and CDR2 is ANQGSEA. The CDR3 here is CSVDREGTGELFF. The DNA of the CDR3 is TGCAGCGTTGACAGGGAAGGCACCGGGGAGCTGTTTTTT.

The chain recombines TRBV5-6 with TRBJ2-7, with 10 bases lining up with TRBD2. Germline values: CDR1 SGHDT, CDR2 YYEEEE. The CDR3 spans 16 residues. The trim removed 0 bases at V and 3 bases at J, leaving 6 bases unmatched. The CDR3 region has the DNA TGTGCCAGCAGCTTGGGATTAGCGGGGGGCCTCTACGAGCAGTACTTC. Its protein is CASSLGLAGGLYEQYF.

The gene calls are TRBV4-3 and TRBJ2-6, with 10 bases matching TRBD2. The V gene's germline CDR1 is LGHNA and CDR2 YSLEER. This CDR3 region has 18 residues. Trimming cost V 1 base and J 1 base; bases outside gene matches: 4. Here the CDR3 reads CASSQALAGRSGANVLTF. CDR3 nucleotides: TGCGCCAGCAGCCAAGCACTAGCGGGACGGTCTGGGGCCAACGTCCTGACTTTC.

The genes are TRBV21-1 and TRBJ1-1; TRBD1 is taken as the D call from the table, unchecked against the DNA. TRBV21-1 is shown as a pseudogene. The CDR3 has 13 amino acids. CDR3 amino acids: CASSLQANTEAFF. CDR3 nucleotides: TGTGCCAGCAGCCTTCAGGCGAACACTGAAGCTTTCTTT.

The chain combines TRBV6-1 with TRBJ1-1; perhaps TRBD1 as D (6 bases). This CDR3 is built from 13 residues. V dropped 7 bases and J dropped 3 bases, with 12 bases sitting between them. CDR1 is MNHNS and CDR2 is SASEGT in the germline V gene. CDR3 amino acids: CASMSGGHTEAFF. DNA of the CDR3: TGTGCCAGCATGAGCGGGGGCCACACTGAAGCTTTCTTT.

This clone was recorded at least ten times. The chain has TRBV6-5 and TRBJ1-1; unclear D gene. Trimming took 6 bases from V and 4 from J, leaving 18 bases between them. The germline CDR1 and CDR2 sequences are MNHEY and SVGAGI. This CDR3 spans 15 amino acids. DNA of the CDR3: TGTGCCAGCAGCCGAAGGCCGGGGTCGGGCACTGAAGCTTTCTTT. Residues: CASSRRPGSGTEAFF.

The sample holds a few counts of this clone. J is TRBJ2-5 and V is TRBV18; no clear D gene. The ends were cut back, 2 bases at V and 0 bases at J, with 13 bases in the middle. CDR1 is KGHSH, CDR2 LQKENI, per germline. This CDR3 is 16 amino acids long. As DNA, the CDR3 is TGTGCCAGCTCACCATACTTCTCCGCAGACCAAGAGACCCAGTACTTC. Translated, it gives CASSPYFSADQETQYF.

This clone was recorded only once. In nucleotides, the CDR3 is TGTGCCAGCAGTGAAGGGGGTTCGGGTGGCTACGAGCAGTACGTC. It codes for CASSEGGSGGYEQYV. The rearrangement uses TRBV6-1 and TRBJ2-7, with D uncertain. Trimming removed 1 base from V and 3 bases from J, with 13 bases in between. Germline V CDR1 and CDR2: MNHNS, SASEGT. CDR3 length equals 15 residues.

This chain links TRBV5-1 with TRBJ2-7, with unresolved D. Germline CDR1 and CDR2: SGHRS and YFSETQ. This CDR3 spans 14 amino acids. V dropped 0 bases and J dropped 8 bases, with 15 bases sitting between them. CDR3 nucleotides: TGCGCCAGCAGCTTGGATGTAGACTCCCCCAAGCAGTACTTC. Encoded protein: CASSLDVDSPKQYF.

The chain links TRBV27 to TRBJ2-1, with TRBD1 matching 9 bases. V dropped 5 bases and J dropped 4; count of bases not matched to a gene: 9. The CDR3 consists of 16 residues. Germline CDR1 reads MNHEY; CDR2 reads SMNVEV (reference sequence). The CDR3 loop is CASSLPHRGRYNEQFF. CDR3 in DNA: TGTGCCAGCAGTCTACCCCACAGGGGGCGGTACAATGAGCAGTTCTTC.

The rearrangement links TRBV5-6 to TRBJ2-3; TRBD2 agrees at 10 bases. V lost 0 bases, J lost 3 bases, and 4 bases stayed unmatched. The V gene's germline CDR1 is SGHDT and CDR2 YYEEEE. The CDR3 runs to 16 residues. The CDR3, as DNA: TGTGCCAGCAGCTTGGCTCTAGCGGGGGAGACAGATACGCAGTATTTT. Translation: CASSLALAGETDTQYF. The full variable domain, in which reference TRBV5-6 and TRBJ2-3 provide the parts outside the CDR3, is DAGVTQSPTHLIKTRGQQVTLRCSPKSGHDTVSWYQQALGQGPQFIFQYYEEEERQRGNFPDRFSGHQFPNYSSELNVNALLLGDSALYLCASSLALAGETDTQYFGPGTRLTVL.

The chain joins TRBV5-4 to TRBJ2-7; D perhaps matches TRBD1 (6 bases). This CDR3 spans 15 amino acids. V was shortened by 0 bases and J by 3 bases, with 13 bases between the two germline ends. Germline CDR1 reads SGHNT; CDR2 reads YYREEE (reference sequence). CDR3 bases: TGTGCCAGCAGCTTGGTGGGGGCCGGAGTCTACGAGCAGTACTTC. This encodes CASSLVGAGVYEQYF.

This clone turned up a few times. The V and J genes are TRBV28 and TRBJ2-3; 10 bases match TRBD2. The V gene's germline CDR1 is MDHEN and CDR2 SYDVKM. The CDR3 consists of 16 residues. V lost 4 bases, J lost 1 base, and 5 bases stayed unmatched. This CDR3 reads CASSSRTSGRTDTQYF. The CDR3 DNA is TGTGCCAGCAGTTCGAGGACTAGCGGCCGCACAGATACGCAGTATTTT.

The chain employs TRBV14 and TRBJ1-3; D gene ambiguous. The CDR3 is 15 amino acids. CDR1 and CDR2 (germline): SGHDN, FVKESK. Deletions cut 4 bases from V and 3 bases from J, with 13 bases between. Written as DNA, the CDR3 is TGTGCCAGCAGCCGCCCGGGTATGAGTGGAAACACCATATATTTT. Encoded protein: CASSRPGMSGNTIYF.

This chain connects TRBV2 to TRBJ2-3; the D is unclear. The CDR3 sequence is 16 residues long. V was trimmed by 2 bases and J by 1 base, leaving 13 bases between them. Germline V lookup: CDR1 SNHLY, CDR2 FYNNEI. The CDR3 region is CASSESQVPGTDTQYF. CDR3 DNA sequence: TGTGCCAGCAGTGAATCTCAGGTGCCTGGCACAGATACGCAGTATTTT.

The V call is TRBV15, the J call TRBJ1-2; weak D call: TRBD1 (6 bases). The CDR3 contains 12 residues. Trimming shortened V by 3 bases and J by 5 bases, and 7 bases separated the two germline ends. CDR1 and CDR2 (germline): LNHNV, YYDKDF (reference sequence). The DNA of the CDR3 is TGTGCCACCAGCAGCCAGGGGTATGGCTACACCTTC. As protein: CATSSQGYGYTF.

The chain employs TRBV14 and TRBJ2-4; D unresolved. Between the trimmed V and J ends, which lost 4 bases and 7 bases, there was a span of 8 bases. The CDR3 has 12 amino acids. CDR1 SGHDN and CDR2 FVKESK come from the germline V gene. In DNA, the CDR3 is TGTGCCAGCAGCCCCACCCACAACATTCAGTACTTC. This sequence encodes CASSPTHNIQYF.

J is TRBJ2-1 and V is TRBV20-1; D is unclear. This CDR3 contains 10 residues. The germline CDR1 and CDR2 sequences are DFQATT and SNEGSKA (reference sequence). V shed 5 bases and J shed 10 bases, with 9 bases lying between them. The CDR3 protein is CSALFGEQFF. CDR3 DNA sequence: TGCAGTGCTCTATTCGGGGAGCAGTTCTTC.

This chain uses TRBV6-6 with TRBJ1-1; no clear D. V gave up 6 bases and J gave up 0 bases, with 8 bases separating them. This CDR3 is 13 amino acids long. Germline V CDR1 and CDR2: MNHNY, SVGAGI (reference sequence). The CDR3 loop is CASSTTVNTEAFF. The CDR3 nucleotides are TGTGCCAGCAGCACGACGGTGAACACTGAAGCTTTCTTT.